This TCR beta chain was identified in a study of cytomegalovirus exposure and HLA in healthy donors. Looked up from germline, CDR1 is MGHRA and CDR2 is YSYEKL. This CDR3 region has 15 residues. Trimming removed 4 bases from V and 5 bases from J; junction bases left unmatched: 8. PCR used 60 Vbeta primers and 13 Jbeta primers. Assay: immunoSEQ multiplex PCR; the TCRdb copy retains only in-frame clones and omits some. Of some 120,000 clones in the sample, about 74% were seen once. The sequence came from a woman aged 45-65 years in good health and CMV-seropositive. Input material: PBMCs. The chain has TRBV4-1 and TRBJ2-3, with 8 nucleotides matching TRBD2. For the CDR3, the DNA is TGCGCCAGCAGCCCCTGGGGAAGCGGGGGAGATACGCAGTATTTT. Its translation is CASSPWGSGGDTQYF.